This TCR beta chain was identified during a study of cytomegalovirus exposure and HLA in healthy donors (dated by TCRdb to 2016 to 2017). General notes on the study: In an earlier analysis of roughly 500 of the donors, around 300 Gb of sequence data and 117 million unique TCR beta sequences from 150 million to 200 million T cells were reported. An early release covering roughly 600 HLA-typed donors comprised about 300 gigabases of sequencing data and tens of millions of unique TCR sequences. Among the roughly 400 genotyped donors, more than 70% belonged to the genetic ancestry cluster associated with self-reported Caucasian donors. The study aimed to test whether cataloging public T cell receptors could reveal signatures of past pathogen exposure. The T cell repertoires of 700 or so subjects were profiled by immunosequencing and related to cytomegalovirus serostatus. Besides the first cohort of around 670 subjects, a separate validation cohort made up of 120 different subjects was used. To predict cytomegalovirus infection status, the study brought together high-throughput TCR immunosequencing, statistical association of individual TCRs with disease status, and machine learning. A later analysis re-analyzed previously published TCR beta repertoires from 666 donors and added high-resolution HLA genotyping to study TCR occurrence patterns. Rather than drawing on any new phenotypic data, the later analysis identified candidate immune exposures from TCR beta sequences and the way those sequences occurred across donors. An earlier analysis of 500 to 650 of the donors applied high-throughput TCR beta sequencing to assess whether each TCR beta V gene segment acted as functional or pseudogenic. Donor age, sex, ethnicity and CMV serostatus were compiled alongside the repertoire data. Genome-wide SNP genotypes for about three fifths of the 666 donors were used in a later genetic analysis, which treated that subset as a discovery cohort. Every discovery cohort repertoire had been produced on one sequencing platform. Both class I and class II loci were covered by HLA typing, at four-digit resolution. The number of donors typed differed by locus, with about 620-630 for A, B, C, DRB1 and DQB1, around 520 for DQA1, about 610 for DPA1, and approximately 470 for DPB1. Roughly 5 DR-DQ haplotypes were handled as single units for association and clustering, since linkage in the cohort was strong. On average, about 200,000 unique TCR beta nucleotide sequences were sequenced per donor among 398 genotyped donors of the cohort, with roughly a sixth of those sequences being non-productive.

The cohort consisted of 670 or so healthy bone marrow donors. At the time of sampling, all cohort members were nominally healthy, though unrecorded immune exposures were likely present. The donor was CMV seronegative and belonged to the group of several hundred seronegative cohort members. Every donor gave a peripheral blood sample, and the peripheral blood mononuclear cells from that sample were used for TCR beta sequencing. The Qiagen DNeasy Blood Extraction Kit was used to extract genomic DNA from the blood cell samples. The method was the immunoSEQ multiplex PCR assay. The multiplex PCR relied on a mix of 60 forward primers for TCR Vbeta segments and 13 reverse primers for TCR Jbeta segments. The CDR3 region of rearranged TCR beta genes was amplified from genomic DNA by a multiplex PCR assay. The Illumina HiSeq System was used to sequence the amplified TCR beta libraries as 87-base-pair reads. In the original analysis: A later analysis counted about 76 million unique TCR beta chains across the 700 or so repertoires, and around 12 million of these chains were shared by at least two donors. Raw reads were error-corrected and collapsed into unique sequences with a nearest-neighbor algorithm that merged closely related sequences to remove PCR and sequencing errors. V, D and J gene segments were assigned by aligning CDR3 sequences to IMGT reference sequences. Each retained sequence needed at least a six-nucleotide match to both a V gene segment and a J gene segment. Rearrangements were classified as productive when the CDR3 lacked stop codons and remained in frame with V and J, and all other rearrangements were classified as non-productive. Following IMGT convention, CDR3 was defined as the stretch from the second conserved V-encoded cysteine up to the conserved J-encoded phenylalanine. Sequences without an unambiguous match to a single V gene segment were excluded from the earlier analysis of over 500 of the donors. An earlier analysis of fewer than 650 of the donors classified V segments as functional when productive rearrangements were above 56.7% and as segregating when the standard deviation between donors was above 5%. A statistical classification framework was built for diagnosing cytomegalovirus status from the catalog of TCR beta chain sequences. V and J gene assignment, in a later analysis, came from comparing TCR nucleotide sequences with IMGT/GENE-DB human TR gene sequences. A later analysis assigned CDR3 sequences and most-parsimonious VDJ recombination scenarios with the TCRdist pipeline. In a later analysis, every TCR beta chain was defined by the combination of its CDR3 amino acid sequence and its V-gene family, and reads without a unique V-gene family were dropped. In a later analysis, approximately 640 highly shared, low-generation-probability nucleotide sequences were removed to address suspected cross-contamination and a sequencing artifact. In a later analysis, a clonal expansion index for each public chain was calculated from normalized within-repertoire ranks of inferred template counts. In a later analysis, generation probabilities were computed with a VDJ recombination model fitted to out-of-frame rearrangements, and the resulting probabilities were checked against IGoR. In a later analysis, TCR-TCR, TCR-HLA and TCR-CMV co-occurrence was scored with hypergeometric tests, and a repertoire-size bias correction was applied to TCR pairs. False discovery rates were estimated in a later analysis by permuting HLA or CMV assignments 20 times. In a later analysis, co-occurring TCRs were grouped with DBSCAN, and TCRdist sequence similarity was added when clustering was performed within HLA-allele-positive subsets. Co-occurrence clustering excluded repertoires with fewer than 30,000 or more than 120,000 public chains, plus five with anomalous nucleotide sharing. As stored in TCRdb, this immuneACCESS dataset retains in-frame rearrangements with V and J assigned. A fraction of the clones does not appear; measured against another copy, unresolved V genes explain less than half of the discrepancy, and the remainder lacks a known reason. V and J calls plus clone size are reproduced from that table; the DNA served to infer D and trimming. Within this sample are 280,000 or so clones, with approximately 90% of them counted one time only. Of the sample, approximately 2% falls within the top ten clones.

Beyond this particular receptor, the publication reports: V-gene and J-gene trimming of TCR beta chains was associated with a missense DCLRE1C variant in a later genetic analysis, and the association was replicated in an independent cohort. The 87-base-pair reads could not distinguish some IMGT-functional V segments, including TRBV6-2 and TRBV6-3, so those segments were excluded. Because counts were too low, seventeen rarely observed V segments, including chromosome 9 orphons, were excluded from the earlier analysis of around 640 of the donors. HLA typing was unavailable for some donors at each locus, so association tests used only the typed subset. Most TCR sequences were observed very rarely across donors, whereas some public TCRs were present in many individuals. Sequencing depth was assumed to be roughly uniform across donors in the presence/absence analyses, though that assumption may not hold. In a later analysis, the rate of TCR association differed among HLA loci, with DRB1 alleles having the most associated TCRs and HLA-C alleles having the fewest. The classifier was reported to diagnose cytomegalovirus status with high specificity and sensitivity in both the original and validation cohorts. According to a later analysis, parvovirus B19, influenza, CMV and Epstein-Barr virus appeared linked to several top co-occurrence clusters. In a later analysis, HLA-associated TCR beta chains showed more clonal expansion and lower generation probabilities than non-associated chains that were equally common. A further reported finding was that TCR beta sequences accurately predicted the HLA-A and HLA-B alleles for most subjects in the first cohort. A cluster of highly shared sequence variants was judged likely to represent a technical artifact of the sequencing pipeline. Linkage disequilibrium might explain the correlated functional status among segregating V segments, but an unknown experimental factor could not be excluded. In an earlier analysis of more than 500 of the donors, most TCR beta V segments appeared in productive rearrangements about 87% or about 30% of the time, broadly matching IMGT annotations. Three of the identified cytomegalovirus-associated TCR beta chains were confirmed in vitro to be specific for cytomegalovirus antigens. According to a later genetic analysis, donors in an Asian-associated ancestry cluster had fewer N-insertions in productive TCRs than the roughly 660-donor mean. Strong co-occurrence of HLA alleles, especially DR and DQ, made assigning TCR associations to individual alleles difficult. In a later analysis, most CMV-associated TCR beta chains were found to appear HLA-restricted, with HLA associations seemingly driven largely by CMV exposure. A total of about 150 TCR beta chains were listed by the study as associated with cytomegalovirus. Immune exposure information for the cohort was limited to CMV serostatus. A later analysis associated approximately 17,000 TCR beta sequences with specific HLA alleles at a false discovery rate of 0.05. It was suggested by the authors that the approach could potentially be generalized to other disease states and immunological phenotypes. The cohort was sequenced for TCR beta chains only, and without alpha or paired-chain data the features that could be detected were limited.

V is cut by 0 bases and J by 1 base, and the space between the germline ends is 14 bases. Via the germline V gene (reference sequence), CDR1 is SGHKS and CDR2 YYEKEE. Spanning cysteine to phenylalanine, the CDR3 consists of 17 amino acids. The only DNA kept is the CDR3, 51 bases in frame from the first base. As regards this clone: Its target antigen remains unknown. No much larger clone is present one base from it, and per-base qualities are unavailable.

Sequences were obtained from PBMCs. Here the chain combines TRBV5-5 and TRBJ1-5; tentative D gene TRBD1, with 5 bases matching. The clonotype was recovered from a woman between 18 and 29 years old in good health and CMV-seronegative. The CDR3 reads CASSLASGLESNQPQHF. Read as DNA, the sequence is TGTGCCAGCAGCTTGGCCTCGGGACTGGAGAGCAATCAGCCCCAGCATTTT.